This T cell receptor (beta chain) emerged from a study of T cell responses to AZD1222 COVID-19 vaccine. Overall study results and limits: Just five or six AZD1222 recipients were seropositive at baseline.

There are 14 residues in the CDR3. Germline CDR1 MNHEY, CDR2 SVGAGI. Trimming shortened V by 2 bases and J by 2 bases, and 9 bases separated the two germline ends. Profiled with immunoSEQ multiplex PCR; TCRdb holds only in-frame clones, not every one. The top ten clones hold 0.85% to 1.1% of a sample with some 160,000 clones, around 88% of them seen once. Recipients boosted at about 4 weeks or about 12 weeks are pooled. For this clone: Its matching antigen is unknown.

This receptor was taken from an adult who received the AZD1222 COVID-19 vaccine. The source was peripheral blood, collected 28 days after the second AZD1222 dose. The genes are TRBV6-5 and TRBJ1-1; no clear D. The CDR3: CASSYRTANTEAFF. The CDR3 DNA sequence: TGTGCCAGCAGTTACCGTACAGCTAACACTGAAGCTTTCTTT.